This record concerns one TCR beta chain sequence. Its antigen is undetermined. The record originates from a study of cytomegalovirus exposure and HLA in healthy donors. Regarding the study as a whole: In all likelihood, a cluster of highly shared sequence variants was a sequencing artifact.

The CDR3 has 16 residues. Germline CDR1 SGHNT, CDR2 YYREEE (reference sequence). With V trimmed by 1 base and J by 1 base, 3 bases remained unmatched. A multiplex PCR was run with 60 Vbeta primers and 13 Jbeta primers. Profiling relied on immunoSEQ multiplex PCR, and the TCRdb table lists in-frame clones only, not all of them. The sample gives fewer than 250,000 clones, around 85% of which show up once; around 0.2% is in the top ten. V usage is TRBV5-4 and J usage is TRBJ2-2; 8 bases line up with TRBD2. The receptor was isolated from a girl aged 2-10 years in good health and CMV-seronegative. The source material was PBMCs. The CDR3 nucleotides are TGTGCCAGCAGCTTGCCCAGCGGGGGGAACACCGGGGAGCTGTTTTTT. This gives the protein CASSLPSGGNTGELFF.